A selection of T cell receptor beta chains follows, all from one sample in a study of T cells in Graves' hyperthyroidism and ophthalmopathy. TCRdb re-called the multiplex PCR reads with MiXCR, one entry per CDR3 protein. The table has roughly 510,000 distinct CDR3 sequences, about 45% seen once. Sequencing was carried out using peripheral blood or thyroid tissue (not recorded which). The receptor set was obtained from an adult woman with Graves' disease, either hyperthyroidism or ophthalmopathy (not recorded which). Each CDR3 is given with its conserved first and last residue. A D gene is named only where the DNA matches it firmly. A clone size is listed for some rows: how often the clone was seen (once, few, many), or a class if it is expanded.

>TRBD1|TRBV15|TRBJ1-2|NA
CATSRTGTVGPYGYTF
TGTGCCACCAGCAGAACTGGGACAGTGGGCCCCTATGGCTACACCTTC
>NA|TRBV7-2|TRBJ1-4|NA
CASSLNPGQQEKLFF
TGTGCCAGCAGCTTAAACCCCGGACAGCAGGAAAAACTGTTTTTT
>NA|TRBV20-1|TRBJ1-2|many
CSARVQTWEEGGYTF
TGCAGTGCTAGAGTCCAGACCTGGGAGGAGGGTGGCTACACCTTC
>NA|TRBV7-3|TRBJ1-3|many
CASSLRGGGSSGNTIYF
TGTGCCAGCAGCTTAAGGGGGGGCGGATCCTCTGGAAACACCATATATTTT
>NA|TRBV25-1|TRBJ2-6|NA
CACSARGGTGANVLTF
TGTGCCTGCAGTGCCAGGGGCGGGACCGGGGCCAACGTCCTGACTTTC
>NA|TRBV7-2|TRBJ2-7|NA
CASTGGPGEQYF
TGTGCCAGCACCGGAGGGCCTGGAGAGCAGTACTTC
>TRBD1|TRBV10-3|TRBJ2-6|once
CARGPTGGGSGANVLTF
TGTGCACGAGGGCCGACAGGGGGAGGCTCTGGGGCCAACGTCCTGACTTTC
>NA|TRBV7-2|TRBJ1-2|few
CASSPTETRGGYTF
TGTGCCAGCAGCCCCACCGAGACCCGAGGGGGCTACACCTTC
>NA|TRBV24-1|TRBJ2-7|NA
CATSAQGHEQYF
TGTGCCACCAGTGCCCAGGGTCACGAGCAGTACTTC
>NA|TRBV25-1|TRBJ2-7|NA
CASSGGGEREQYF
TGTGCCAGCAGCGGCGGCGGAGAGCGGGAGCAGTACTTC
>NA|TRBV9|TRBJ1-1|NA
CASSDLAGGNTEAFF
TGTGCCAGCAGCGATTTGGCAGGAGGAAACACTGAAGCTTTCTTT
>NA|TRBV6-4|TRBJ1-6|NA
CASSDRIEAPLHF
TGTGCCAGCAGTGACAGGATAGAGGCACCCCTCCACTTT
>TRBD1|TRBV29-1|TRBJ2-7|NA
CSGGGQGAEQYF
TGCAGCGGGGGGGGACAGGGGGCCGAGCAGTACTTC
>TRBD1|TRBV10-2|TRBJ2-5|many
CASRGPTGDKSGTQYF
TGCGCCAGCAGGGGTCCTACAGGGGATAAGAGTGGAACCCAGTACTTC
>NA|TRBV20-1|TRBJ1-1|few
CSAIQGMNTEAFF
TGCAGTGCCATCCAGGGAATGAACACTGAAGCTTTCTTT
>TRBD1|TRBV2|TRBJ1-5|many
CASRGQGNQPQHF
TGTGCCAGCAGGGGACAGGGGAATCAGCCCCAGCATTTT
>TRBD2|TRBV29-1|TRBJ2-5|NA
CSVGTPGLAGGRLRYF
TGCAGCGTTGGGACCCCGGGACTAGCGGGAGGGCGACTGCGGTACTTC
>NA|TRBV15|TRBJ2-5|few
CATSRDRGPQETQYF
TGTGCCACCAGCAGAGACCGGGGGCCCCAAGAGACCCAGTACTTC
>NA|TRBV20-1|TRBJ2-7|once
CSALALASYEQYF
TGCAGTGCCTTAGCACTTGCCTCCTACGAGCAGTACTTC
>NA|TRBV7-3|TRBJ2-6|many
CASSPQPGSGANVLTF
TGTGCCAGCAGCCCCCAACCGGGGTCTGGGGCCAACGTCCTGACTTTC
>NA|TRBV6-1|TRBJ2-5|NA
CASTNRVNQPQYF
TGTGCCAGCACCAACAGGGTCAATCAGCCCCAGTACTTC
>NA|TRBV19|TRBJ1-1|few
CASSMTEDTEAFF
TGTGCCAGTAGTATGACAGAGGACACTGAAGCTTTCTTT
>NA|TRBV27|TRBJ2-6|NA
CASKPTRRANVLTF
TGTGCCAGTAAGCCTACCCGGCGGGCCAACGTCCTGACTTTC
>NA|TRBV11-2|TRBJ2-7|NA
CASSLQGAHSYEQYF
TGTGCCAGCAGCCTACAGGGTGCCCACTCCTACGAGCAGTACTTC
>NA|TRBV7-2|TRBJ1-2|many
CASSLESAGLSYGYTF
TGTGCCAGCAGCTTAGAGTCCGCAGGGCTCAGTTATGGCTACACCTTC
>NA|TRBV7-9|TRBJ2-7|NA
CASSLTEYEQYF
TGTGCCAGCAGCTTAACAGAATACGAGCAGTACTTC
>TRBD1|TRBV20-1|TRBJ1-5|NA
CSARVTGDQPQHF
TGCAGTGCTAGGGTTACAGGGGATCAGCCCCAGCATTTT
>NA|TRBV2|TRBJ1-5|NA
CASRSRPGNQPQHF
TGTGCCAGCAGGTCCAGACCCGGCAATCAGCCCCAGCATTTT
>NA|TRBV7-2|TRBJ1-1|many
CASSLVSVGNTEAFF
TGTGCCAGCAGCTTAGTTTCCGTAGGGAACACTGAAGCTTTCTTT
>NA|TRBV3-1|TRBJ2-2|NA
CASSQWDWNTGELFF
TGTGCCAGCAGCCAGTGGGACTGGAACACCGGGGAGCTGTTTTTT
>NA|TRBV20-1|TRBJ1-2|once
CSMTRQVDYGYTF
TGCAGTATGACCAGACAGGTCGACTATGGCTACACCTTC
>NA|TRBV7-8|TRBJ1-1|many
CASSLSRDTEAFF
TGTGCCAGCAGCTTAAGCCGGGACACTGAAGCTTTCTTT
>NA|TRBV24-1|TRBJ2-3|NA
CATSPRADTQYF
TGTGCCACCAGTCCCAGGGCAGATACGCAGTATTTT
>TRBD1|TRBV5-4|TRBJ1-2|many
CASSLGVGQGNGYTF
TGTGCCAGCAGCTTGGGAGTCGGACAGGGGAATGGCTACACCTTC
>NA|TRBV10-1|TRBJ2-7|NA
CASSEFSDRRGEQYF
TGCGCCAGCAGTGAGTTTAGCGACAGAAGAGGCGAGCAGTACTTC
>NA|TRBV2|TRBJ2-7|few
CASSEGGEFYEQYF
TGTGCCAGCAGTGAAGGGGGTGAGTTCTACGAGCAGTACTTC
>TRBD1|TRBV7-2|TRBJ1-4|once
CASGTTGGGEKLFF
TGTGCCAGCGGCACCACAGGGGGCGGAGAAAAACTGTTTTTT
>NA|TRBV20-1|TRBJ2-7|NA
CSANQGSYEQYF
TGCAGTGCTAACCAGGGCTCCTACGAGCAGTACTTC
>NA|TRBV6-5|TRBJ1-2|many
CASSYLGDGYTF
TGTGCCAGCAGTTACTTGGGGGATGGCTACACCTTC
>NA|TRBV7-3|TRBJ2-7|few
CASSLTGTELYEQYF
TGTGCCAGCAGCTTAACAGGGACCGAGCTCTACGAGCAGTACTTC
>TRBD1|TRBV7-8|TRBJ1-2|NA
CASSVGTDGYTF
TGTGCCAGCAGCGTAGGGACAGATGGCTACACCTTC
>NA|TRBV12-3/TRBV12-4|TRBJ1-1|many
CASRLGGRNTEAFF
TGTGCCAGCAGACTCGGGGGCCGTAACACTGAAGCTTTCTTT
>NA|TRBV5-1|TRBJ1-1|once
CASSLADRVGTEAFF
TGCGCCAGCAGCTTGGCCGACCGGGTAGGCACTGAAGCTTTCTTT
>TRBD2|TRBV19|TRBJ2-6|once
CASTGVAGGSGANVLTF
TGTGCCAGTACTGGTGTGGCGGGGGGCTCTGGGGCCAACGTCCTGACTTTC
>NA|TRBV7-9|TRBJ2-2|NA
CAGSPRSTNTGELFF
TGTGCCGGCTCTCCTCGGAGTACGAACACCGGGGAGCTGTTTTTT
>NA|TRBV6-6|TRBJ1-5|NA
CASSSGGAEHF
TGTGCCAGCAGTTCGGGAGGGGCCGAGCATTTT
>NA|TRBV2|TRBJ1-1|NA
CASSEVEGAFF
TGTGCCAGCAGTGAAGTTGAGGGGGCTTTCTTT
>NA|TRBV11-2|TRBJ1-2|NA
CASSLERAAGRYTF
TGTGCCAGCAGCTTAGAGAGGGCGGCAGGGCGCTACACCTTC
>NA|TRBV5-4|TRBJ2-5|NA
CASSPPSGGPYGSRPQYF
TGTGCCAGCAGCCCCCCCTCGGGCGGTCCCTATGGGTCGAGACCCCAGTACTTC